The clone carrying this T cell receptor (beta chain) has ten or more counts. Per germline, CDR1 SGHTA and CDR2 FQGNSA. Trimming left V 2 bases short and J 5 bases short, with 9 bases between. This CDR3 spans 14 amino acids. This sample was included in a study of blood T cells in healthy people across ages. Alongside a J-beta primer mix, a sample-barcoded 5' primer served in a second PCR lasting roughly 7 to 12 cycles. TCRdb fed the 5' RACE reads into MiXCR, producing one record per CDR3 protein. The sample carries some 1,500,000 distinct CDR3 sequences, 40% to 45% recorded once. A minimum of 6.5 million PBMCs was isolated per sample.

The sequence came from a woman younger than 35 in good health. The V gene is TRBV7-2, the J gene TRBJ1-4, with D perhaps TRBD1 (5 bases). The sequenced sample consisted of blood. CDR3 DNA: TGTGCCAGCAGCTTACAGGGCGGGAATGAAAAACTGTTTTTT. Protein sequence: CASSLQGGNEKLFF.